This T cell receptor (beta chain) was identified during a study of siplizumab effects on memory and regulatory T cells. Study results and caveats: Siplizumab, the agent tested, significantly reduced alloreactive sequences traceable to unstimulated CD4+ memory cells.

Unstimulated naive, memory, effector memory and TEMRA subsets were subjected to sequencing in three donor pairs. The count of this clone is one. Its target is not known. This CDR3 is 13 amino acids long. Germline V gene sequence: CDR1 SGHTA, CDR2 FQGTGA. Between the trimmed V and J ends, which lost 4 bases and 6 bases, there was a span of 9 bases. TCRdb's copy holds only in-frame clones and misses some; the assay was immunoSEQ multiplex PCR. The repertoire includes just over 50,000 clones, approximately 97% of them detected once, and 0.55% to 0.65% sits in the top ten. The chain joins TRBV7-3 to TRBJ2-2; unclear D gene. Sequenced material: naive CD4+ T cells sorted from blood. This clonotype originated in a human donor in good health. For the CDR3, the DNA is TGTGCCAGCAGCTCCTACTCGGCCGGGGAGCTGTTTTTT. Its protein product is CASSSYSAGELFF.